What follows is one T cell receptor beta chain and its context. The data were obtained in a study of blood T cell repertoires in COVID-19. Participant ages covered about 18 to 89 years across 24 US areas. The CDR3 is 18 amino acids. In germline, CDR1 is SGHNT, CDR2 YENEEA. Trimming shortened V by 4 bases and J by 5 bases, and 23 bases separated the two germline ends. TCRdb's table, derived via immunoSEQ multiplex PCR, lists solely in-frame clones and lacks some. The sample has fewer than 300,000 clones, 75% to 95% seen once. The sequence was collected from a woman younger than 45 who had recovered from COVID-19. The chain links TRBV11-3 to TRBJ2-2; D may be TRBD2 (5 bases). Sequenced sample: PBMCs or T cells enriched from blood (not recorded which). CDR3 residues: CASSSPSSRGSGTGELFF. The CDR3 bases are TGTGCCAGCAGCTCCCCCTCCTCTAGAGGGAGTGGGACCGGGGAGCTGTTTTTT.